These 6 T cell receptor beta chains were all obtained from the same sample, sequenced in a study of response to subunit inactivated influenza vaccine. TCRdb redid the calling of the RT-PCR reads with MiXCR, one entry per CDR3 protein. The profile shows hundreds of thousands of distinct CDR3 sequences, roughly 18% of them singletons. The sequenced sample was PBMCs from blood, obtained 5 to 6 days after vaccination. The receptors derive from a man aged 50-59 years who received an inactivated influenza vaccine.

The chain has TRBV9 and TRBJ2-3; D uncertain. The germline gives CDR1 SGDLS, CDR2 YYNGEE. CDR3 length: 16 residues. Trimming pared 0 bases from V and 2 bases from J, leaving 13 bases between. The CDR3, as DNA: TGTGCCAGCAGCGTAGAGGGTCGGCGGACCACAGATACGCAGTATTTT. Protein product: CASSVEGRRTTDTQYF.

The rearrangement uses TRBV18 and TRBJ1-1; D remains unclear. CDR1 is KGHSH, CDR2 LQKENI, per germline. Trimming cost V 2 bases and J 7 bases, with 14 bases left between them. The length of the CDR3 is 14 residues. Here the CDR3 reads CASSPSGVGGEAFF. The CDR3 coding sequence is TGTGCCAGCTCACCATCTGGCGTGGGCGGTGAAGCTTTCTTT.

This clonotype has at least ten counts. The rearrangement links TRBV12-3 or TRBV12-4 to TRBJ2-1, with 7 bases that match TRBD2. V was clipped by 2 bases and J by 5 bases; unmatched bases: 9. There are 16 residues in the CDR3. The CDR3 nucleotides read TGTGCCAGCAGTTTATGGGGCGGGGGAGGGGACAATGAGCAGTTCTTC. As protein: CASSLWGGGGDNEQFF.

This clonotype was picked up many times. An end of the junction differs from the germline gene, which may be a read error. V and J are TRBV5-1 and TRBJ2-7, with D perhaps TRBD1 (6 bases). Germline lookup yields CDR1 SGHRS and CDR2 YFSETQ. This CDR3 comprises 14 residues. The CDR3 DNA follows: TGTGCCAGCAGTATTGGACAGAGCTCCTACGAGCAGTACTTC. Translated: CASSIGQSSYEQYF.

The rearrangement joins TRBV7-3 to TRBJ2-1; tentative D call: TRBD1 (6 bases). This CDR3 region has 15 residues. CDR1 SGHTA and CDR2 FQGTGA come from the germline V gene. V was clipped by 1 base and J by 8 bases, with 15 bases between them. This CDR3 reads CASSLIYTGLDEQFF. The CDR3 nucleotides read TGTGCCAGCAGCTTAATATATACAGGGTTGGATGAGCAGTTCTTC.

The rearrangement links TRBV29-1 to TRBJ2-3; D is ambiguous. The CDR3 extends over 13 amino acids. Germline CDR1 reads SQVTM; CDR2 reads ANQGSEA. Trimming stripped 3 bases from V and 0 bases from J, with 7 bases between. CDR3 nucleotide sequence: TGCAGCGTTGATCGGTTGAGCACAGATACGCAGTATTTT. Its translation: CSVDRLSTDTQYF.